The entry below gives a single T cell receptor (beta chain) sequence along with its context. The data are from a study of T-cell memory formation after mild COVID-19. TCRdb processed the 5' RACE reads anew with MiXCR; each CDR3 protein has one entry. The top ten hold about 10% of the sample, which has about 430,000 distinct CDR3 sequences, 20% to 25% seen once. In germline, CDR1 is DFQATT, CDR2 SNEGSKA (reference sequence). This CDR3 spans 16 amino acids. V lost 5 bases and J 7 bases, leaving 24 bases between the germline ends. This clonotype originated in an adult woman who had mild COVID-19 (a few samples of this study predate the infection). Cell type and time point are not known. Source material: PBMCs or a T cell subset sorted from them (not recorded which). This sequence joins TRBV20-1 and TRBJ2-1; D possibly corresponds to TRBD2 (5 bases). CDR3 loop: CSAPPSPARRSNEQFF. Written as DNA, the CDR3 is TGCAGTGCTCCCCCATCGCCCGCCCGGAGGTCGAATGAGCAGTTCTTC.